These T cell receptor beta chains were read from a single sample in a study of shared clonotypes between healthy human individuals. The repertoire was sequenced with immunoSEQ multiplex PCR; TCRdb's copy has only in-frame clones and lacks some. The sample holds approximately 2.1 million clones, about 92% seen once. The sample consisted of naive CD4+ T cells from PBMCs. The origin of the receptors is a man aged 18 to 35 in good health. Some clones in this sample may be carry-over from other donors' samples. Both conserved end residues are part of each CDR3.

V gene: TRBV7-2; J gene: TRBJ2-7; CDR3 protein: CASSSPLHEQYF
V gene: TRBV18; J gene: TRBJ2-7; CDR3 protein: CASSRGTGEGREQYF
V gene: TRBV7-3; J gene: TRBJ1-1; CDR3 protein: CASSFSPLQGGTNTEAFF
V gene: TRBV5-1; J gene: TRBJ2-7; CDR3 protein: CASSFPGHSYEQYF
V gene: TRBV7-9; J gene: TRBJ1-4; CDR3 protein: CASSAFRGLNEKLFF
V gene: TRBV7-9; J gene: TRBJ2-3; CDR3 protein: CASGAPSAPQYF
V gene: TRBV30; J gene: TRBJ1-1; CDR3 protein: CAWNPGPHTEAFF
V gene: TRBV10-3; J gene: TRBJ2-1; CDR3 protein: CAISAFQGQDGNEQFF
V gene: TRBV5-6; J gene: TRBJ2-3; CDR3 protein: CASSLEVTDTQYF
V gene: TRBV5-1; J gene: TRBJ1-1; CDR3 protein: CASSTGTTNTEAFF
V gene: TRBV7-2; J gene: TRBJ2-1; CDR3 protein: CASSSVAGARDNEQFF
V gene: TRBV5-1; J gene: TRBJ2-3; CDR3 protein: CASSSGQGGTDTQYF
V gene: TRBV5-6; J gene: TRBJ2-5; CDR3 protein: CASSLAGRETQYF
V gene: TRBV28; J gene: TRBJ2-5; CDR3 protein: CASSVPLAFQETQYF
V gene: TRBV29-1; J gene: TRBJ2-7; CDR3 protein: CSVAGDSDSYEQYF
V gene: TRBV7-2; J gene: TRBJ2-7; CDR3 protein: CASSLVYEQYF
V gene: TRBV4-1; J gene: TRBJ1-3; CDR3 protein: CASSRPGDRGLGNTIYF
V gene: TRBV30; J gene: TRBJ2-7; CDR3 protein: CAWSVVVGYEQYF
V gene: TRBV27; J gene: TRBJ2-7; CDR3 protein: CASSTRLAGVDYEQYF
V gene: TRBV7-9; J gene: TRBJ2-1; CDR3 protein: CASSFRGQGNNEQFF
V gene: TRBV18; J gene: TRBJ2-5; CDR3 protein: CASSPPSGGTQYF
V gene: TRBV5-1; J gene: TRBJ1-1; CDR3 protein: CASSLAGVFTEAFF
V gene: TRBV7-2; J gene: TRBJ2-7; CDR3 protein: CASSLALAGGGEQYF
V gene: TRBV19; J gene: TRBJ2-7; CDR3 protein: CASSIDRGYEQYF
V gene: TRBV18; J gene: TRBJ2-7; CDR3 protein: CASSPYLAGDEQYF
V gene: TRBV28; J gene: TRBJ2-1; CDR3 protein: CASSGIDEQFF
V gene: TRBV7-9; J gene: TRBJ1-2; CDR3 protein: CASTRGARNYGYTF
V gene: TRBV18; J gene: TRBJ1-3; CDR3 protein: CASSPISDSSGNTIYF
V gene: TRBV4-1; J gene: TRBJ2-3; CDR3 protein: CASSQARLGTDTQYF
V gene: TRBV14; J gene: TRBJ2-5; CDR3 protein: CASSQAFPGQLKETQYF
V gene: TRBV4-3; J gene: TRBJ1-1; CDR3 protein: CASSQEEGRTEAFF
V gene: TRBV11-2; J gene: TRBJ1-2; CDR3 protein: CASSEAGNYGYTF
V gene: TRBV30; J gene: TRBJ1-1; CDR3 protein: CAWHSGVSEAFF
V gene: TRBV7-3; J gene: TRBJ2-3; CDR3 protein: CASSLVGLDTQYF
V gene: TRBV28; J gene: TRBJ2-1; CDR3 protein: CASSNVGSRFF
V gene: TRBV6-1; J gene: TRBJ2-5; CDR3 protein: CASSATSGLTQETQYF
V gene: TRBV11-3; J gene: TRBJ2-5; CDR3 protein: CASSSGTVETQYF
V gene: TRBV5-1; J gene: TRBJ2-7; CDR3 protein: CASSLGLAGGSEQYF
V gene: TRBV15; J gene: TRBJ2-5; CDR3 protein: CATSEPASRFGLETQYF
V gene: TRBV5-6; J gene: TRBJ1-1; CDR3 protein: CASRVRGLNTEAFF
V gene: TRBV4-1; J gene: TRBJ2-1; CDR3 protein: CASSQVGGKASYNEQFF
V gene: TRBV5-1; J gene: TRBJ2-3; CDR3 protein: CASSPQAGAPTDTQYF
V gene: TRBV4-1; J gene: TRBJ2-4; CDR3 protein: CASSQESPGIQYF
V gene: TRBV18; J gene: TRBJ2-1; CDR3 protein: CASSPPAGSGEQFF
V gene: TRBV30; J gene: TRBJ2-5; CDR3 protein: CAWSVASRGDYQETQYF
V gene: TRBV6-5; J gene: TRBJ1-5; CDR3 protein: CASSYSRDRAQPQHF